This paragraph reports one TCR beta chain. Its antigen is not known. This entry belongs to a study of breast tumors, draining lymph nodes, adjacent tissues. The study, taken as a whole, reports: That most tumor T cells come from lymph nodes remained unproven. Compared with lymph nodes, tumors were less diverse; compared with nontumor tissue, more.

Trimming stripped 2 bases from V and 6 bases from J, with 11 bases between. There are 14 residues in the CDR3. Germline lookup yields CDR1 SGHTA and CDR2 FQGTGA. Each CDR3 protein gets one entry after TCRdb re-called the multiplex PCR reads with MiXCR. The sample lists roughly 23,000 distinct CDR3 sequences; 64% were seen once. The chain couples TRBV7-3 to TRBJ2-1; no firm D call. Source material: tumor-adjacent breast tissue. This clonotype was sampled from a female donor with breast cancer. Some clones in this sample may be carry-over from other donors' samples. The CDR3 coding sequence is TGTGCCAGCAGCTTAGGGGATGGGCCCAATGAGCAGTTCTTC. As protein: CASSLGDGPNEQFF.